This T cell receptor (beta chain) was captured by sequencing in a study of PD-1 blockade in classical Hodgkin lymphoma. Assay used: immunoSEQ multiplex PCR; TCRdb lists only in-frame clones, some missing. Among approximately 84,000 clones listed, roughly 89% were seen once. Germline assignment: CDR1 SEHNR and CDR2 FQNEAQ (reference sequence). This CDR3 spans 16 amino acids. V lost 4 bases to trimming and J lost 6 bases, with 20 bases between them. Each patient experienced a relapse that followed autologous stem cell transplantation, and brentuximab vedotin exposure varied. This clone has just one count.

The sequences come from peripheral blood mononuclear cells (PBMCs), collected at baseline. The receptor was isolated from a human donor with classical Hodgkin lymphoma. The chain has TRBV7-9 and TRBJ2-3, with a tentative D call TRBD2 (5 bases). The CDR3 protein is CASSWTRTSPGDTQYF. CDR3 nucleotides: TGTGCCAGCAGCTGGACCAGGACTTCTCCTGGGGATACGCAGTATTTT. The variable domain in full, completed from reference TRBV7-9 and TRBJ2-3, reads DTGVSQNPRHKITKRGQNVTFRCDPISEHNRLYWYRQTLGQGPEFLTYFQNEAQLEKSRLLSDRFSAERPKGSFSTLEIQRTEQGDSAMYLCASSWTRTSPGDTQYFGPGTRLTVL.